A single sample gave rise to the 30 T cell receptor beta chains below, sequenced in a study of CD8 T cells in ankylosing spondylitis. TCRdb re-called the 5' RACE reads with MiXCR, one entry per CDR3 protein. The sample consists of 450,000 to 550,000 distinct CDR3 sequences, over 4% of them appearing once. Their target antigens are unknown. Study results and limitations: Eight or nine highly homologous variants formed a TCR beta motif that appeared characteristic of ankylosing spondylitis blood.

Sequencing used blood, either unsorted or a sorted T cell fraction (not recorded which). The receptor set was obtained from a male donor with ankylosing spondylitis.

This clonotype has more than one count but fewer than ten. The chain couples TRBV29-1 to TRBJ2-5, with D unclear. CDR1 and CDR2 from the germline V gene are SQVTM and ANQGSEA. This CDR3 region has 12 residues. V was clipped by 8 bases and J by 4 bases, with 14 bases between them. The CDR3 DNA follows: TGCAGCTCCACGGGCCAAAGAGAGACCCAGTACTTC. This gives the protein CSSTGQRETQYF.

The chain carries TRBV9 and TRBJ2-5; D is possibly TRBD1 or TRBD2 (5 bases each). CDR1 SGDLS and CDR2 YYNGEE come from the germline V gene. V lost 1 base to trimming and J lost 7 bases, with 20 bases between them. This CDR3 has 16 amino acids. As DNA, the CDR3 is TGTGCCAGCAGCGTAATTTCGAGTGGGGGTTTACGGACCCAGTACTTC. This encodes CASSVISSGGLRTQYF.

CDR3 nucleotides: TGTGCCAGCAGAACCGTCGGCCGGGGATTGACCACTGAAGCTTTCTTT. Translated, it gives CASRTVGRGLTTEAFF. The chain is built from TRBV2 and TRBJ1-1; D is undetermined. The CDR3 totals 16 residues. Germline-derived CDR1 and CDR2 are SNHLY and FYNNEI. The V and J ends lost 6 bases and 4 bases respectively, with 21 bases between them.

This clonotype was counted ten times or more. The rearrangement joins TRBV6-1 to TRBJ2-7; a possible D gene is TRBD1 (5 bases). CDR3 length: 14 amino acids. Germline V gene data show CDR1 as MNHNS and CDR2 as SASEGT. V lost 4 bases, J lost 2 bases, and 12 bases lay in between. The CDR3 nucleotides read TGTGCCAGCAGTGCCCCAGGGCCGGCCTACGAGCAGTACTTC. Protein: CASSAPGPAYEQYF.

This clonotype was seen at least ten times. V is TRBV6-2 or TRBV6-3 and J is TRBJ2-7; weak D call: TRBD1 (5 bases). The CDR3 totals 14 residues. The V gene lost 0 bases and the J gene lost 2 bases, with 8 bases spanning the gap. Germline assignment: CDR1 MNHEY and CDR2 SVGEGT. The CDR3 is CASSYSGHAYEQYF. The CDR3 DNA sequence: TGTGCCAGCAGTTACTCCGGACACGCCTACGAGCAGTACTTC.

This clonotype has a handful of counts. With a much larger clone just one base away, this may be a read error. The chain carries TRBV7-9 and TRBJ2-5; D unclear. V was shortened by 3 bases and J by 1 base, with 3 bases between the two germline ends. The germline V gene has CDR1 SEHNR and CDR2 FQNEAQ (reference sequence). This CDR3 has 12 residues. CDR3 nucleotides: TGTGCCAGCAGCTTCGCCCAAGAGACCCAGTACTTC. Residues: CASSFAQETQYF. Complete variable domain (other parts from reference TRBV7-9 and TRBJ2-5): DTGVSQNPRHKITKRGQNVTFRCDPISEHNRLYWYRQTLGQGPEFLTYFQNEAQLEKSRLLSDRFSAERPKGSFSTLEIQRTEQGDSAMYLCASSFAQETQYFGPGTRLLVL.

This chain joins TRBV19 and TRBJ1-5; D gene unclear. Germline V gene sequence: CDR1 LNHDA, CDR2 SQIVND (reference sequence). The V gene lost 2 bases and the J gene lost 0 bases, with 8 bases spanning the gap. The CDR3 totals 15 residues. The CDR3 bases are TGTGCCAGTAGTATAAACGGCTATAGCAATCAGCCCCAGCATTTT. Amino acids: CASSINGYSNQPQHF.

With regard to this clonotype: A much larger clone differs by one base, so this may be a read error. Likely a read error: the CDR3 ends without its conserved phenylalanine or tryptophan. The rearrangement joins TRBV28 to TRBJ2-5; TRBD1 matches 7 bases. In germline, CDR1 is MDHEN, CDR2 SYDVKM. The junction had 7 bases not matched to a gene; V was cut back by 4 bases and J by 5 bases. The CDR3 has 14 amino acids. Written as DNA, the CDR3 is TGTGCCAGCAGTTCCCGACAGGGTTATGAGACCCAGTACTAC. As protein: CASSSRQGYETQYY.

This clonotype was seen at least ten times. The rearrangement joins TRBV29-1 to TRBJ2-5; D is possibly TRBD1 or TRBD2 (6 bases each). Germline V CDR1 and CDR2: SQVTM, ANQGSEA. With 6 bases removed from V and 4 bases from J, the gap between germline ends came to 12 bases. This CDR3 contains 12 residues. The CDR3 bases are TGCAGCGTCCGGAGGGGGTTAGAGACCCAGTACTTC. Amino acids: CSVRRGLETQYF.

This clonotype was counted many times. The rearrangement joins TRBV5-1 to TRBJ1-2, with D possibly matching TRBD1 (5 bases). Trimming cost V 0 bases and J 7 bases, with 10 bases left between them. This CDR3 has 13 amino acids. Per germline, CDR1 SGHRS and CDR2 YFSETQ. DNA for the CDR3: TGCGCCAGCAGCTTGGCCGGTGGGGGTGGCTACACCTTC. Protein: CASSLAGGGGYTF.

This clonotype was detected many times. V is TRBV10-3 and J is TRBJ1-4; unclear D gene. This CDR3 has 15 residues. Germline CDR1 ENHRY, CDR2 SYGVKD. Trimming shortened V by 0 bases and J by 1 base, and 6 bases separated the two germline ends. The CDR3 nucleotides are TGTGCCATCAGTGAGTCCAGGAGAACTAATGAAAAACTGTTTTTT. This encodes CAISESRRTNEKLFF.

In its sample, this clonotype was seen many times. The chain carries TRBV20-1 and TRBJ2-7, with TRBD2 identical over 7 bases. This CDR3 comprises 13 residues. The J segment lost 5 bases and the V segment lost 3 bases, leaving 7 bases of the junction unmatched. Germline CDR1 DFQATT, CDR2 SNEGSKA (reference sequence). CDR3 DNA sequence: TGCAGTGCTAGCGAGGGAGGGCCCGACGAGCAGTACTTC. Translating gives CSASEGGPDEQYF.

This clonotype turned up a few times. The J gene is TRBJ1-6, the V gene TRBV18; D not certain. Germline V gives CDR1 KGHSH, CDR2 LQKENI. The CDR3 length is 18 residues. V lost 5 bases to trimming and J lost 10 bases, with 27 bases between them. The DNA for the CDR3 is TGTGCCAGCTCAAGGATTTTAATAGGGCGTTCGGATGGGTCACCCCTCCACTTT. Amino acids: CASSRILIGRSDGSPLHF.

This clonotype has a count of ten or more. This sequence joins TRBV7-2 and TRBJ2-1, with D possibly TRBD2 on 7 matching bases. Germline V CDR1 and CDR2: SGHTA, FQGNSA. The V gene lost 5 bases and the J gene lost 5 bases, with 13 bases spanning the gap. This CDR3 is 14 amino acids long. CDR3 coding DNA: TGTGCCAGCAGCCCTGGGGGGGCGAACAATGAGCAGTTCTTC. Its translation: CASSPGGANNEQFF.

This clonotype was seen at least ten times. This chain links TRBV6-6 with TRBJ1-2; D is possibly TRBD1 (5 bases). Germline V gene sequence: CDR1 MNHNY, CDR2 SVGAGI (reference sequence). The CDR3 runs 13 residues. With 5 bases removed from V and 7 bases from J, the gap between germline ends came to 14 bases. The CDR3 DNA reads as TGTGCCAGCAGTAGGCGAGGGGAGGCTGGCTACACCTTC. Translating it yields CASSRRGEAGYTF.

The chain couples TRBV6-1 to TRBJ2-2, with D maybe TRBD2 (5 bases). The CDR3 totals 13 residues. Germline values: CDR1 MNHNS, CDR2 SASEGT. Trimming stripped 11 bases from V and 4 bases from J, with 14 bases between. This CDR3 reads CAASPRGTGELFF. The CDR3 nucleotides are TGTGCCGCCTCCCCCCGGGGCACCGGGGAGCTGTTTTTT.

The chain combines TRBV3-1 with TRBJ2-7; perhaps TRBD1 as D (6 bases). V was trimmed by 4 bases and J by 6 bases, leaving 16 bases between them. The germline V gene has CDR1 LGHDT and CDR2 YNNKEL (reference sequence). This CDR3 spans 14 amino acids. The CDR3 DNA sequence: TGTGCCAGCAGCCTACAGGGTATCCCCGTCGAGCAGTACTTC. Residues: CASSLQGIPVEQYF.

There are a few counts of this clonotype. This chain links TRBV29-1 with TRBJ2-1; D is unresolved. The CDR3 is made up of 14 amino acids. Germline V gene data show CDR1 as SQVTM and CDR2 as ANQGSEA. Here the CDR3 reads CSGIRSRSYNEQFF. DNA for the CDR3: TGCAGTGGAATCCGTAGCAGGTCCTACAATGAGCAGTTCTTC.

In this sample, this clonotype turned up many times. The V gene is TRBV27, the J gene TRBJ2-3; perhaps D is TRBD1 or TRBD2 (5 bases each). V was trimmed by 5 bases and J by 0 bases, leaving 15 bases between them. This CDR3 spans 16 amino acids. The V gene's germline CDR1 is MNHEY and CDR2 SMNVEV (reference sequence). CDR3 DNA sequence: TGTGCCAGCAGTCCAGGGACGGCCCCTAGCACAGATACGCAGTATTTT. This sequence encodes CASSPGTAPSTDTQYF.

This clonotype has ten or more counts. The chain carries TRBV5-1 and TRBJ1-5; D not resolved. This CDR3 has 14 residues. Germline V CDR1 and CDR2: SGHRS, YFSETQ. Deletions cut 2 bases from V and 5 bases from J, with 11 bases between. CDR3 protein: CASSFGWGDQPQHF. CDR3 bases: TGCGCCAGCAGCTTTGGGTGGGGAGATCAGCCCCAGCATTTT.

The rearrangement joins TRBV15 to TRBJ2-2; 7 bases are a match to TRBD2. V was pared by 7 bases and J by 1 base, with 6 bases of the junction left unmatched. The germline gives CDR1 LNHNV, CDR2 YYDKDF (reference sequence). The CDR3 has 15 residues. DNA for the CDR3: TGTGCCACCACTAGGACTAGTTTGAACACCGGGGAGCTGTTTTTT. This sequence encodes CATTRTSLNTGELFF.

The table lists this clonotype with a few counts. J is TRBJ2-1 and V is TRBV11-3, with D possibly matching TRBD1 (6 bases). The CDR3 is 14 residues long. Looked up from germline, CDR1 is SGHNT and CDR2 is YENEEA. V lost 4 bases and J 8 bases, leaving 15 bases between the germline ends. CDR3 bases: TGTGCCAGCAGCTCGGGACACATCCCAGATGAGCAGTTCTTC. This translates into CASSSGHIPDEQFF.

This clonotype has at least ten counts. CDR3 protein: CASSQDTEAFF. CDR3 nucleotide sequence: TGTGCCAGCAGCCAAGACACTGAAGCTTTCTTT. The rearrangement uses TRBV12-3 or TRBV12-4 and TRBJ1-1; D uncertain. CDR3 length: 11 residues. V lost 6 bases and J lost 3, with 5 bases in between.

This clonotype was recorded many times. The chain combines TRBV6-1 with TRBJ2-3, with D possibly being TRBD1 (5 bases). The CDR3 runs to 14 residues. V was cut by 5 bases and J by 0 bases, with 9 bases left in between. Germline lookup yields CDR1 MNHNS and CDR2 SASEGT. The CDR3 DNA reads TGTGCCAGCAGTACAGGTACTAGCACAGATACGCAGTATTTT. Translated, it gives CASSTGTSTDTQYF.

This clonotype was detected many times. The V and J genes are TRBV7-2 and TRBJ1-2, with unresolved D. This CDR3 is built from 15 residues. Germline-derived CDR1 and CDR2 are SGHTA and FQGNSA. V gave up 2 bases and J gave up 8 bases, with 18 bases separating them. The CDR3 DNA sequence: TGTGCCAGCAGCTTACGTGGTGTCGGAACCGGGGGCTACACCTTC. Translating gives CASSLRGVGTGGYTF. The whole variable domain, remainder taken from reference TRBV7-2 and TRBJ1-2, is GAGVSQSPSNKVTEKGKDVELRCDPISGHTALYWYRQSLGQGLEFLIYFQGNSAPDKSGLPSDRFSAERTGGSVSTLTIQRTQQEDSAVYLCASSLRGVGTGGYTFGSGTRLTVV.

This clonotype showed up many times. The V gene is TRBV18, the J gene TRBJ2-7; 11 positions agree with TRBD1. V trimming: 0 bases; J trimming: 2 bases; junction bases outside the gene matches: 3. CDR3 length: 16 residues. Germline V lookup: CDR1 KGHSH, CDR2 LQKENI. The DNA for the CDR3 is TGTGCCAGCTCACCACCGGTGGGACAGGGGGCCTACGAGCAGTACTTC. It specifies CASSPPVGQGAYEQYF.

This clonotype turned up a few times. V and J are TRBV7-2 and TRBJ2-7, with a weak D call TRBD2 (5 bases). In germline, CDR1 is SGHTA, CDR2 FQGNSA. V gave up 5 bases and J gave up 2 bases, with 13 bases separating them. This CDR3 contains 14 residues. CDR3 nucleotides: TGTGCCAGCAGCCCCCACGCGGGTCCCTACGAGCAGTACTTC. Translation gives CASSPHAGPYEQYF.

A single count supports this clonotype. At one of its ends the junction is not consistent with the germline gene, which may arise from a read error. The CDR3: CSSRGRLTLGDFGTGELFF. DNA of the CDR3: TGCAGTTCTAGGGGCAGGTTAACACTTGGAGACTTTGGCACCGGGGAGCTGTTTTTT. V is TRBV20-1 and J is TRBJ2-2; TRBD1 might be the D (5 bases). Germline V gene sequence: CDR1 DFQATT, CDR2 SNEGSKA (reference sequence). There are 19 residues in the CDR3.

The chain employs TRBV5-1 and TRBJ2-2, with a possible D match to TRBD2 (5 bases). Germline CDR1 is SGHRS and CDR2 is YFSETQ. The CDR3 contains 14 residues. V was cut by 5 bases and J by 2 bases, with 10 bases left in between. The CDR3 nucleotides are TGCGCCAGCAGTGTTCGGGGAAACACCGGGGAGCTGTTTTTT. Amino acid sequence: CASSVRGNTGELFF.

In this sample, this clonotype turned up many times. J is TRBJ1-1 and V is TRBV5-1, with D unclear. The germline V gene has CDR1 SGHRS and CDR2 YFSETQ. The CDR3 has 14 amino acids. Trimming stripped 4 bases from V and 1 base from J, with 11 bases between. The CDR3 reads CASSLPGENTEAFF. DNA for the CDR3: TGCGCCAGCAGCCTACCGGGAGAGAACACTGAAGCTTTCTTT.